Presented here are 4 T cell receptor beta chains from one specimen sequenced in a study of vaccination and CD4 T cells after COVID-19. At the Johns Hopkins FTIC core, DNA taken from cultured CD4+ T cells was sequenced by way of the Oncomine TCR Beta short-read assay. TCRdb independently ran MiXCR on the PCR reads; one entry per CDR3 protein. The table has about 5,500 distinct CDR3 sequences, 30% to 50% seen once; the top ten hold roughly 41%. Noted treatment: approximately 11-day PBMC culture with coronavirus spike peptide pools or control peptides (ViraFEST assay). Collection of the unexposed donor's CD4+ T cells took place before the COVID-19 pandemic (2011-2018). These receptors' antigens are unknown. The sequenced sample was CD4+ T cells from blood, cultured in vitro. Every receptor here comes from a human donor in good health.

This rearrangement joins TRBV18 to TRBJ2-5; D not resolved. CDR1 and CDR2 from the germline V gene are KGHSH and LQKENI. This CDR3 has 12 residues. V shed 0 bases and J shed 7 bases, with 6 bases lying between them. The CDR3 DNA sequence: TGTGCCAGCTCACCACCTACGGGGACCCAGTACTTC. This codes for CASSPPTGTQYF.

This clonotype was seen a few times. The chain combines TRBV6-1 with TRBJ1-5; the D is unclear. V was clipped by 8 bases and J by 2 bases, with 10 bases between them. Germline loops: CDR1 MNHNS, CDR2 SASEGT. The CDR3 covers 13 residues. For the CDR3, the DNA is TGTGCCAGCCGCGCGGATCGCAATCAGCCCCAGCATTTT. It codes for CASRADRNQPQHF.

This clonotype came up a few times. V is TRBV6-1 and J is TRBJ2-3; D possibly corresponds to TRBD1 (5 bases). CDR1 and CDR2 from the germline V gene are MNHNS and SASEGT. Deletions cut 4 bases from V and 5 bases from J, with 13 bases between. This CDR3 has 14 residues. DNA of the CDR3: TGTGCCAGCAGTGCAACAGGAAACCGAGATACGCAGTATTTT. Its protein product is CASSATGNRDTQYF.

This clonotype showed up just a few times. The V call is TRBV7-2, the J call TRBJ2-5; maybe TRBD2 (6 bases). The CDR3 extends over 14 amino acids. V was clipped by 3 bases and J by 2 bases, with 10 bases between them. Germline V gene sequence: CDR1 SGHTA, CDR2 FQGNSA. For the CDR3, the DNA is TGTGCCAGCAGCTTGGTCGGGGGACAAGAGACCCAGTACTTC. Protein product: CASSLVGGQETQYF.